Below are 32 T cell receptor delta chains sequenced from a single sample in a study of γδ T cells in repeated Plasmodium falciparum infection. Bulk repertoires came from Vgamma9/Vdelta2+ or Vdelta2-negative gammadelta T cells flow-sorted from PBMC. TCRdb re-called the multiplex PCR reads through CATT. The top ten hold roughly 25% of the sample, which has about 51,000 delta-chain clones, about 2% seen once. The sequenced material came from gamma-delta T cells from blood. Source of these receptors: a pool of human donors (malaria-infected and uninfected, not separated).

This clone was observed a few times. A read error is likely here: a far larger clone is one base away. Other DNA sequences of this sample code for an identical CDR3. The chain employs TRDV3 and TRDJ1, with 11 bases aligning to TRDD3. TCRdb carries no J gene annotation; the J gene was assigned here by matching the DNA with germline. The germline CDR1 and CDR2 sequences are TVYSNPD and GDNSRS (reference sequence). V was pared by 0 bases and J by 3 bases, with 33 bases of the junction left unmatched. CDR3 length: 24 amino acids. The CDR3 DNA follows: TGTGCCTTTAGCTTACCAGACCAGGGCCTTCCTACCAGTACTGGGGGATATGAGGCCGATAAACTCATCTTT. This codes for CAFSLPDQGLPTSTGGYEADKLIF.

In this sample, this clone turned up many times. The protein that TCRdb holds for this DNA derives from a much larger clone and differs from the translated DNA at residue 10, which likely indicates a read error; the protein shown here is translated from the DNA. The chain couples TRDV2 to TRDJ3; TRDD3 aligns across 8 bases. Germline matching of the DNA provided the J gene here, since TCRdb leaves it blank. CDR1 is GEAIGNYY and CDR2 is EKD in the germline V gene. The J segment lost 2 bases and the V segment lost 0 bases, leaving 5 bases of the junction unmatched. CDR3 length: 18 residues. The CDR3 DNA sequence: TGTGCCTGTGACACCTGGGGGATTGGCCCCTGGGACACCCGACAGATGTTTTTC. It yields the protein CACDTWGIGPWDTRQMFF.

With respect to this clone: A far larger clone lies a single base away; this is likely a read error. The same CDR3 also results from other DNA sequences found in this sample. The V call is TRDV3, the J call TRDJ1; D might be TRDD3 (6 bases). The J gene is not listed in TCRdb, so it was assigned here from a DNA match to germline. With 3 bases removed from V and 7 bases from J, the gap between germline ends came to 24 bases. The CDR3 covers 15 residues. From germline, CDR1 is TVYSNPD and CDR2 GDNSRS (reference sequence). The CDR3 DNA reads as TGTGCCTTAATACTCTCGGAGGAGAGATACGGTAAACTCATCTTT. It is translated as CALILSEERYGKLIF.

V usage is TRDV1 and J usage is TRDJ1; 12 bases are shared with TRDD3. The J gene, absent from TCRdb, was called here by matching the DNA to germline. This CDR3 spans 22 amino acids. The V gene end was trimmed by 0 bases and the J gene end by 1 base; junction bases not matched to a gene: 18. CDR1 and CDR2 (germline): TSWWSYY, QGS. The CDR3 is CALGELAFLSYWGIQGTDKLIF. CDR3 in DNA: TGTGCTCTTGGGGAACTAGCCTTCCTCTCGTACTGGGGGATACAGGGCACCGATAAACTCATCTTT.

Concerning this clone itself: This probably arose from a read error, given a far larger clone one base away. The same CDR3 is also encoded by other DNA sequences in this sample. V usage is TRDV1 and J usage is TRDJ1, with 12 bases identical to TRDD3. TCRdb lists no J gene, so it was determined here by aligning the DNA to germline. The CDR3 has 27 residues. The ends lost 3 bases at V and 3 bases at J; junction bases unmatched: 38. Germline CDR1 is TSWWSYY and CDR2 is QGS. The CDR3 sequence: CALGDPRSGLPTYFYWGILTGSDKLIF. The DNA for the CDR3 is TGTGCTCTTGGGGACCCCCGGTCCGGCCTTCCCACGTACTTCTACTGGGGGATACTGACGGGTTCCGATAAACTCATCTTT.

Of note for this clone: A far larger clone is one nucleotide away, so this likely arose from a read error. This same CDR3 is encoded by further DNA sequences in the sample. The V gene is listed as TRDV1; no J gene was called; the table calls TRDD3, which could not be checked here. Germline V gene lookup returns CDR1 TSWWSYY and CDR2 QGS. There are 20 residues in the CDR3. CDR3 region: CALGEQFHVLGDFAHLKLIF. The DNA for the CDR3 is TGTGCTCTTGGGGAACAATTCCACGTACTGGGGGATTTTGCACATTTGAAACTTATCTTT.

As concerns this clone: The protein recorded in TCRdb matches a much larger clone and deviates from this DNA's translation at residue 12, suggesting a read error; the protein here is obtained by translating the DNA. The rearrangement uses TRAV38-2/DV8 and TRDJ1, with 11 bases matching TRDD3. Trimming at V came to 6 bases and at J to 0 bases, leaving 19 bases not matched to a gene. The germline gives CDR1 TSESDYY, CDR2 QEAYKQQN. This CDR3 contains 20 residues. In DNA form, the CDR3 reads TGTGCTTATATAGTCCTGACTGATGGGGGATACGAGCCGTACACCGATAAACTCATCTTT. This codes for CAYIVLTDGGYEPYTDKLIF.

The table lists this clone with many counts. One base separates it from a far larger clone, so it is likely a read error. The same CDR3 can be traced to other DNA sequences in this sample. The chain joins TRDV2 to TRDJ1; 7 positions match TRDD3. This CDR3 region has 17 residues. In germline, CDR1 is GEAIGNYY, CDR2 EKD. J lost 5 bases, V lost 0 bases, and 14 bases had no gene match. For the CDR3, the DNA is TGTGCCTGTGACACCGTGGGGGAGGCCCCGAGAACTGATAAACTCATCTTT. It encodes CACDTVGEAPRTDKLIF.

This clone has only a few counts. TCRdb's listed protein matches a much larger clone and diverges from this DNA's translation at residue 12, likely through a read error; the protein shown comes from the DNA. Other DNA variants within this sample encode the same CDR3. The chain carries TRDV1 and TRDJ1; a possible D gene is TRDD2 (7 bases). No J segment appears in TCRdb, so it was assigned here by matching the sequence to germline. Trimming left V 4 bases short and J 0 bases short, with 33 bases between. The germline CDR1 and CDR2 sequences are TSWWSYY and QGS. The CDR3 runs to 22 residues. The CDR3 region is CALGVPFLRRGRGTRYTDKLIF. The CDR3 DNA reads TGTGCTCTTGGGGTTCCCTTCCTCCGTCGGGGCAGGGGGACCCGATACACCGATAAACTCATCTTT.

This clone has ten or more counts. This DNA's translation and the protein TCRdb lists, from a much larger clone, do not match at residue 13, likely due to a read error; the protein shown is translated from the DNA. This sequence joins TRDV3 and TRDJ1; 7 bases are shared with TRDD2. CDR3 length: 17 residues. Germline CDR1 TVYSNPD, CDR2 GDNSRS (reference sequence). Trimming took 3 bases from V and 7 from J; bases not matched to a gene: 23. The CDR3 loop is CALYSYRGLGNYRKLIF. The DNA of the CDR3 is TGTGCCTTATATTCCTACCGGGGGCTGGGCAACTACCGTAAACTCATCTTT.

For this clone: A read error likely explains this, since a far larger clone differs by one base. Distinct nucleotide sequences in the sample also encode this CDR3. V gene assignment gives TRDV1, but the J gene was left uncalled; the table's D call, TRDD3, was not checked against the DNA. The length of the CDR3 is 20 residues. The germline V gene has CDR1 TSWWSYY and CDR2 QGS. CDR3 amino acids: CALGELLPNWGIARTDKLIF. The CDR3 DNA reads TGTGCTCTTGGGGAACTATTGCCCAACTGGGGGATAGCAAGAACCGATAAGCTCATCTTT.

Details on this clone: The protein held in TCRdb is that of a much larger clone and does not match this DNA's translation at residue 5, likely because of a read error; the protein shown is translated from the DNA. This sequence joins TRDV2 and TRDJ1, with D perhaps TRDD3 (8 bases). Here the J gene was assigned by germline matching of the DNA, as TCRdb has none. The V gene's germline CDR1 is GEAIGNYY and CDR2 EKD. The V end lost 3 bases, the J end lost 2 bases, and 30 bases lay between the germline ends. This CDR3 is 20 amino acids long. CDR3 sequence (DNA): TGTGCCTGTGACGCTTTGGGTTCCTACGCAGTGGGGGATGTAACCGATAAACTCATCTTT. Translating gives CACDALGSYAVGDVTDKLIF.

Of note for this clone: Possible read error: a much larger clone is one base away. The V call is TRDV1, the J call TRDJ1, with a possible D match to TRDD3 (6 bases). Germline-derived CDR1 and CDR2 are TSWWSYY and QGS. Trimming cost V 3 bases and J 0 bases, with 44 bases left between them. The CDR3 length is 26 residues. The CDR3 region has the DNA TGTGCTCTTGGGGAGAAGGCCTTCGCTCTTCCAAAGTACTGGGACGAATCCTCTGTTGACACCGATAAACTCATCTTT. Protein: CALGEKAFALPKYWDESSVDTDKLIF.

This clone came up many times. This likely stems from a read error, as it lies one base from a far larger clone. Different DNA sequences within this sample yield the same CDR3. V is TRDV3 and J is TRDJ1; D ambiguous. There are 15 residues in the CDR3. Germline loops: CDR1 TVYSNPD, CDR2 GDNSRS (reference sequence). This chain's CDR3 is CAFPYFAYYTDKLIF. The CDR3 nucleotides are TGTGCCTTCCCATACTTTGCTTATTACACCGACAAACTCATCTTT.

Ten or more counts support this clone. TCRdb has a much larger clone's protein, which differs at residue 12 from the translation of this DNA, likely because of a read error; what is shown is the protein translated from the DNA. The CDR3 is CAFSTEGTGGYRTDKLIF. DNA for the CDR3: TGTGCCTTCTCTACAGAGGGAACTGGGGGATATCGCACCGATAAACTCATCTTT. The rearrangement joins TRDV3 to TRDJ1, with 11 bases identical to TRDD3. After removal of 3 bases from V and 1 base from J, the junction contained 16 bases not matched to a gene. This CDR3 is built from 18 residues. CDR1 and CDR2 from the germline V gene are TVYSNPD and GDNSRS (reference sequence).

This clone came up many times. Translating this DNA gives a protein that differs at residue 18 from the TCRdb one, which belongs to a much larger clone; a read error is likely, and the protein shown is this translation. V gene TRDV1 combines with J gene TRDJ1; TRDD3 might be the D (8 bases). Here the J gene was assigned by germline matching of the DNA, as TCRdb has none. The germline V gene has CDR1 TSWWSYY and CDR2 QGS. The CDR3 spans 22 residues. CDR3 bases: TGTGCTCTTGGGGTTCCCTTCCTCCGTCGGGGCTGGGGGACCCGATACACCGAGAAACTCATCTTT. Protein sequence: CALGVPFLRRGWGTRYTEKLIF.

This clone was detected many times. A read error may explain this, as a much larger clone is one base away. Other DNA variants within this sample encode the same CDR3. The rearrangement joins TRDV1 to TRDJ4; weak D call: TRDD3 (5 bases). The CDR3 sequence is 19 residues long. Germline V lookup: CDR1 TSWWSYY, CDR2 QGS. This CDR3 reads CALGESHYDVWTGDRPLIF. DNA of the CDR3: TGTGCTCTTGGGGAATCCCACTACGACGTGTGGACTGGAGACAGACCACTGATCTTT.

V gene TRDV1 was called; the J gene was not. Germline assignment: CDR1 TSWWSYY and CDR2 QGS. This CDR3 is built from 9 residues. CDR3 in DNA: TGTGCTCTTGGGGAACCCCTCCACTTC. This translates into CALGEPLHF.

This clone was observed at least ten times. It is likely a read error: a sequence one base away is far more abundant. At the DNA level, this CDR3 is encoded by other sequences in the same sample as well. This chain joins TRDV3 and TRDJ1, with a tentative D call TRDD3 (8 bases). The J gene is absent in TCRdb and was assigned here via DNA matching to germline. The germline CDR1 and CDR2 sequences are TVYSNPD and GDNSRS (reference sequence). The CDR3 is 19 residues long. The germline V and J ends were trimmed by 4 bases and 0 bases, with 30 bases remaining between them. In nucleotides, the CDR3 is TGTGCCTCCTTCCTTCCTCCACACGGGGATACTGGGTACACCGATAAACTCATCTTT. Protein: CASFLPPHGDTGYTDKLIF.

This clone has ten or more counts. A far larger clone is just one base off, so this is likely a read error. The identical CDR3 is also encoded by other nucleotide sequences in the sample. J is TRDJ1 and V is TRDV2; 9 nucleotides agree with TRDD3. This CDR3 has 19 amino acids. J was trimmed by 0 bases and V by 0 bases; bases with no gene match: 13. The germline gives CDR1 GEAIGNYY, CDR2 EKD. The chain's CDR3 is CACDTVSGGYSGYTDKLIF. The CDR3 coding sequence is TGTGCCTGTGACACCGTTTCAGGGGGATACTCCGGGTACACCGATAAACTCATCTTT.

This clone has a count of ten or more. This likely came from a read error, as a far larger clone is one base away. The chain joins TRDV2 to TRDJ2; D is ambiguous. Germline CDR1 and CDR2: GEAIGNYY and EKD. The V end was cut by 3 bases, the J end by 13 bases, with 29 bases between. The length of the CDR3 is 17 residues. CDR3 region: CACDPIDHHTAFRSLFF. The CDR3 DNA follows: TGTGCCTGTGACCCCATAGACCACCATACCGCTTTTAGATCACTCTTCTTT.

The chain has TRDV3 and TRDJ1; 10 bases line up with TRDD3. The J gene, missing from TCRdb, was assigned here through DNA to germline matching. Trimming removed 2 bases from V and 3 bases from J; junction bases left unmatched: 9. The CDR3 length is 15 residues. Per the germline V gene, CDR1 is TVYSNPD and CDR2 is GDNSRS (reference sequence). DNA of the CDR3: TGTGCCTTTGGGTTCTACTGGGGGATTCCCGATAAACTCATCTTT. Translating it yields CAFGFYWGIPDKLIF.

This clone occurred many times. TCRdb's entry gives the protein of a much larger clone, which mismatches this DNA's translation at residue 4, likely from a read error; the protein reported here is translated from the DNA. The rearrangement joins TRDV2 to TRDJ1; D remains unclear. TCRdb gives no J gene; it was assigned here by matching the DNA to germline. Per germline, CDR1 GEAIGNYY and CDR2 EKD. The CDR3 has 16 amino acids. The CDR3 reads CACGTEEEEGTDKLIF. CDR3 nucleotides: TGTGCCTGTGGCACCGAGGAAGAAGAGGGCACCGATAAACTCATCTTT.

For this clone: A far larger clone is just one base off, so this is likely a read error. The V and J genes are TRDV1 and TRDJ1, with 12 bases that match TRDD3. This CDR3 is built from 23 residues. Germline CDR1 reads TSWWSYY; CDR2 reads QGS. The CDR3 here is CALGDTSRVSGGYAIKYTDKLIF. In nucleotides, the CDR3 is TGCGCTCTTGGGGATACTTCCAGAGTCTCTGGGGGATACGCGATCAAGTACACCGATAAACTCATCTTT.

This clone was seen only a few times. The protein TCRdb gives is from a much larger clone and does not agree with this DNA's translation at residue 13, likely a read error; the protein shown here comes from the DNA. This sequence joins TRDV2 and TRDJ1; D perhaps matches TRDD2 (5 bases). The J gene, missing from TCRdb, was assigned here through DNA to germline matching. V was pared by 1 base and J by 0 bases, with 41 bases between. The CDR3 is 25 residues long. Germline-derived CDR1 and CDR2 are GEAIGNYY and EKD. The CDR3 nucleotides are TGTGCCTGTGACACGGGCCTTCTTTCAGGGTCGGGACGTCACCCCCCAAAGTGGTACACCGATAAACTCATCTTT. The encoded protein is CACDTGLLSGSGRHPPKWYTDKLIF.

This clone was observed at least ten times. This chain joins TRDV1 and TRDJ1; 13 positions agree with TRDD3. The ends lost 1 base at V and 2 bases at J; junction bases unmatched: 22. CDR1 TSWWSYY and CDR2 QGS come from the germline V gene. The CDR3 covers 23 residues. The CDR3 protein is CALGEPLPPLYWGIRWGTDKLIF. CDR3 DNA sequence: TGTGCTCTTGGGGAACCCCTTCCGCCCTTATACTGGGGGATACGCTGGGGGACCGATAAACTCATCTTT.

This clone was seen at least ten times. TCRdb's protein, taken from a much larger clone, differs from this DNA's translation at residue 19, likely owing to a read error; the protein displayed comes from the DNA. This rearrangement joins TRDV1 to TRDJ1, with 11 bases matching TRDD3. The junction had 37 bases not matched to a gene; V was cut back by 1 base and J by 6 bases. CDR1 and CDR2 (germline): TSWWSYY, QGS. This CDR3 spans 26 amino acids. CDR3 coding DNA: TGTGCTCTTGGGGAACCTAGACGCATCCCGTACTGGGGGATAATCGGGATCGGGAGGCCTCGTCATAAACTCATCTTT. Residues: CALGEPRRIPYWGIIGIGRPRHKLIF.

This clone was recorded many times. This chain uses TRDV1 with TRDJ1; 8 nucleotides match TRDD3. Germline values: CDR1 TSWWSYY, CDR2 QGS. V was clipped by 0 bases and J by 0 bases; unmatched bases: 3. The CDR3 is 16 amino acids. This chain's CDR3 is CALGELWGTYTDKLIF. The CDR3 DNA follows: TGTGCTCTTGGGGAACTCTGGGGGACGTACACCGATAAACTCATCTTT.

Note on this clone: A far larger clone is off by one base, so a read error is likely. The same CDR3 can be traced to other DNA sequences in this sample. The chain carries TRDV1 and TRDJ1; 9 bases map to TRDD3. Matching the DNA to germline supplied the J gene, which TCRdb does not give. CDR1 and CDR2 (germline): TSWWSYY, QGS. The length of the CDR3 is 24 residues. The CDR3 DNA follows: TGTGCCCTTGGGGATAATGTCGAACGTCCGCGGGGGATATCCCGGGGGATACAGTGCGATAAACTCATCTTT. It yields the protein CALGDNVERPRGISRGIQCDKLIF.

This clone has only a few counts. This DNA's translation differs at residue 6 from TCRdb's protein, which comes from a much larger clone; a read error is likely, and the protein shown is translated from the DNA. The V call is TRDV3, the J call TRDJ1; 10 bases align to TRDD3. No J gene was available from TCRdb, and it was assigned here by a germline match of the DNA. Germline V CDR1 and CDR2: TVYSNPD, GDNSRS (reference sequence). The CDR3 spans 20 residues. J was trimmed by 0 bases and V by 2 bases; bases with no gene match: 21. The CDR3 region is CAFSNGPYWGISPNTDKLIF. CDR3 sequence (DNA): TGTGCCTTTTCCAATGGGCCGTACTGGGGGATCAGTCCCAACACCGATAAACTCATCTTT.

Regarding this clone: The protein recorded in TCRdb matches a much larger clone and deviates from this DNA's translation at residue 17, suggesting a read error; the protein here is obtained by translating the DNA. The chain is built from TRDV1 and TRDJ1, with 10 bases identical to TRDD3. Since TCRdb gives no J gene, matching the DNA to germline was used here to assign it. The CDR3 is 20 amino acids. In germline, CDR1 is TSWWSYY, CDR2 QGS. CDR3 residues: CALGELVFWNYWGIPDRLIF. The CDR3 nucleotides read TGTGCTCTTGGGGAACTAGTCTTCTGGAACTACTGGGGGATCCCCGATAGACTCATCTTT.

This clone was seen only a few times. A far larger clone is just one base off, so this is likely a read error. The sample carries other DNA sequences with the same CDR3. This chain connects TRDV1 to TRDJ1; a weak D match, TRDD3 (6 bases). No J segment appears in TCRdb, so it was assigned here by matching the sequence to germline. V was cut by 3 bases and J by 0 bases, with 29 bases left in between. Looked up from germline, CDR1 is TSWWSYY and CDR2 is QGS. The CDR3 sequence is 21 residues long. CDR3 region: CALGEPRLATFGYFYTDKLIF. For the CDR3, the DNA is TGTGCTCTTGGGGAGCCCCGCTTGGCTACGTTTGGATACTTCTACACCGATAAACTCATCTTT.